This T cell receptor (beta chain) came from a study of cytomegalovirus exposure and HLA in healthy donors. This clone has a single count. The PCR made use of 60 Vbeta and 13 Jbeta primers. The protocol was immunoSEQ multiplex PCR, while the TCRdb copy is restricted to in-frame clones and leaves out a portion. Here the sample spans approximately 160,000 clones, 65% to 80% being singletons. This CDR3 comprises 15 residues. Looked up from germline, CDR1 is LGHNA and CDR2 is YSLEER. The V end was cut by 1 base, the J end by 5 bases, with 14 bases between. The source is a woman aged 30 to 39 in good health and CMV-seronegative. The chain employs TRBV4-3 and TRBJ2-5, with a weak D call TRBD2 (5 bases). Sequenced sample: PBMCs. The CDR3 DNA reads as TGCGCCAGCAGCCAAGTTCTACTAGATGCGGAGACCCAGTACTTC. Protein: CASSQVLLDAETQYF.